This TCR beta chain derives from a study of T cells in Graves' hyperthyroidism and ophthalmopathy. Amplified regions were TCR beta CDR3 sequences from RNA transcripts. Researchers ran a first-round RT-PCR on the TCR CDR3 using the HTBI primer set. TCRdb independently ran MiXCR on the multiplex PCR reads; one entry per CDR3 protein. The table includes some 250,000 distinct CDR3 sequences, roughly 15% detected once. The CDR3 is 14 amino acids. Germline V gene lookup returns CDR1 MGHRA and CDR2 YSYEKL. The trim removed 1 base at V and 9 bases at J, leaving 5 bases unmatched. Material for sequencing was blood. The V and J genes are TRBV4-1 and TRBJ1-4; 7 bases match TRBD1. This sequence was found in a middle-aged woman with Graves' hyperthyroidism that later progressed to Graves' ophthalmopathy. CDR3 region: CASSQVWGQQKLFF. CDR3 in DNA: TGCGCCAGCAGCCAAGTTTGGGGACAGCAAAAACTGTTTTTT.